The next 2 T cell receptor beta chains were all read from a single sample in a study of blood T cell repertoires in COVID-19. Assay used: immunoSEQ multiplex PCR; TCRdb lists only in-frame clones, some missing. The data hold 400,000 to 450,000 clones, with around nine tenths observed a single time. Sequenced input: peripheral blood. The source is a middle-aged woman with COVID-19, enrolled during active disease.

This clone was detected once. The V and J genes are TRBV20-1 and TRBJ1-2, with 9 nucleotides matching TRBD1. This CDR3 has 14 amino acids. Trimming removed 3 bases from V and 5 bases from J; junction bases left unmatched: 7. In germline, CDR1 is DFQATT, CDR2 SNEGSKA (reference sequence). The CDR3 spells CSASLRDRVYGYTF. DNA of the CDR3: TGCAGTGCTAGTCTCCGGGACAGGGTATATGGCTACACCTTC.

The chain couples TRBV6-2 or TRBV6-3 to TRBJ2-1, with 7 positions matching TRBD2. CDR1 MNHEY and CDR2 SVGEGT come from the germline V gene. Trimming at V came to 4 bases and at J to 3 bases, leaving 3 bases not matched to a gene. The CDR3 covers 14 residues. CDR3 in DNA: TGTGCCAGCAGTTCTAGCGGCTTCTACAATGAGCAGTTCTTC. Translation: CASSSSGFYNEQFF.